This TCR beta chain comes out of a study of T cells in Graves' hyperthyroidism and ophthalmopathy. Findings of the study overall: A 13 V-J model separated ophthalmopathy from stable hyperthyroidism.

Inclusive of both ends, the CDR3 amounts to 11 amino acids. CDR1 and CDR2 (germline): SEHNR, FQNEAQ (reference sequence). Researchers took RNA transcripts and amplified the TCR beta CDR3 regions from them. TCR CDR3 underwent first-round RT-PCR with the HTBI primer set. One entry per CDR3 protein results from TCRdb running MiXCR on the multiplex PCR reads. The profile shows hundreds of thousands of distinct CDR3 sequences, roughly 45% of them singletons. Comment on this clonotype: Its antigen is unidentified. This CDR3 fails to terminate in the conserved phenylalanine or tryptophan, so it likely reflects a read error. The DNA is omitted, as the CDR3 cannot be located on it reliably, and the CDR3 follows TCRdb's listing.

The TCR comes from an adult man with Graves' disease, either hyperthyroidism or ophthalmopathy (not recorded which). The specimen was peripheral blood or thyroid tissue (not recorded which). This sequence joins TRBV7-9 and TRBJ1-4; the DNA was not compared with TRBD1, the D call given in the table. The chain's CDR3 is CASSQGSTGAY.